The rows below give T cell receptor beta chains drawn from one sample of a study of blood T cell repertoires in COVID-19. Repertoires were generated with immunoSEQ multiplex PCR, while TCRdb's copy carries only in-frame clones and drops some. The data contain some 100,000 clones, roughly four fifths of them seen just once; the ten biggest clones take up more than 9%. Material for sequencing was peripheral blood. The receptors were gathered from a human donor in a cohort sampled during active COVID-19. Both conserved end residues are part of each CDR3. Fields, in order: CDR3 protein, V gene.

CAWDIGVNTEAFF	TRBV30
CASTLGGTTNTEAFF	TRBV25-1
CSKRYSGLFYSNQPQHF	TRBV29-1
CASSFSGTSGPSYEQYF	TRBV11-3
CASSLTQGSYGYTF	TRBV7-9
CAWRQGAGPYNEQFF	TRBV30
CSGPKRECEQYF	TRBV29-1
CASSLTIRLAGERSDTQYF	TRBV7-8
CASSLDRGPGQPQHF	TRBV5-4
CSARGITEAFF	TRBV20-1
CASSLGKAEQYF	TRBV28
CAWTLPGRDYGYTF	TRBV30
CASSSWQGAPPNEQFF	TRBV19
CASSLARTRDNEQFF	TRBV7-2
CASAGTGGTPYGYTF	TRBV18
CASSLIGGYKDGYTF	TRBV7-2
CASSSGQGGNQPQHF	TRBV7-2
CASTRTLSGANTGELFF	TRBV9
CASSIARGSGGYTF	TRBV19
CASSQDIGRGANYGYTF	TRBV4-3
CAWSVLKSTQPQHF	TRBV30
CASSRDRGSTNEKLFF	TRBV7-2
CASSTQGMGNEQFF	TRBV4-1